This TCR beta chain was identified in a study of T cells in Graves' hyperthyroidism and ophthalmopathy (dated by TCRdb to between 2018 and 2020). About the investigation overall: Peripheral blood was sampled at the time of initial diagnosis, prior to any treatment. The paper reports TCR Vbeta CDR3 sequencing of some 140 peripheral blood samples: around 45 ophthalmopathy, fewer than 80 hyperthyroidism and around 17 progressor patients. Whether ophthalmopathy could be predicted prospectively was tested in an independent validation cohort made up of under 20 hyperthyroidism patients plus 17 patients who later progressed to ophthalmopathy. In addition, the study compared T-cell repertoires in thyroid tissue and in blood from roughly six Graves' hyperthyroidism patients. The approximately 100 discovery patients were divided at random into training and test sets in a 7:3 ratio. To identify distinguishing TCR V-J signatures, a discovery cohort of about 95 patients was used, comprising 43 with Graves' ophthalmopathy and approximately 57 with stable Graves' hyperthyroidism. After blood sampling, hyperthyroidism patients were treated with methimazole at a starting dose of 30 mg daily, and ophthalmopathy patients were treated with high-dose intravenous methylprednisolone. What the study reported, not specific to this receptor: In validation, the model predicted progression to ophthalmopathy a median of roughly 6.5 months before onset, with roughly 70% sensitivity and roughly 72% specificity. No statistical method was used to fix the sample size in advance, and group allocation was not hidden from the investigators. In cross-validation, a model built on a 13 V-J signature told ophthalmopathy apart from stable hyperthyroidism with just under 90% sensitivity and roughly 81% specificity, and in testing the same model reached 80%/75%. Most expanded thyroid clonotypes (frequency above 0.001) were also detected in blood, a finding suggesting that blood repertoires may reflect thyroid immune responses.

Moderately to severely active disease, a Clinical Activity Score of at least 3, a NOSPECS grade of at least 4, and a duration under 3 months were present in ophthalmopathy patients. Any patient with an uncontrolled infection, another autoimmune disease, pregnancy or lactation was excluded. Diagnoses were based on clinical symptoms, serum thyroxine and TRAb, thyroid ultrasound and orbital computed tomography. PBMCs were isolated from 10 ml of fresh peripheral blood by Ficoll-Paque density gradient centrifugation. Total RNA was extracted using Trizol reagent, and RNA quality was assessed on an Agilent 2100 Bioanalyzer. The TCR beta CDR3 regions were amplified from the RNA transcripts. For the first round of RT-PCR on the TCR CDR3, the HTBI primer set was used together with the Qiagen OneStep RT-PCR kit. A second multiplex PCR round built the libraries, followed by size selection and purification. Sequencing of the libraries was done on an Illumina HiSeq2000 using paired-end 100 bp reads. The authors' analysis ran thus. SOAPnuke was used to process the raw data, removing reads that contained adapters or uncalled bases, had a mean Phred below 15, or lacked an exact match to the constant primer or identifier. High-quality paired reads were merged with COPE v1.2.5, and unique nucleotide sequences were defined as clonotypes. MiTCR v1.1 was used to align the clonotypes against IMGT TRBV, TRBD and TRBJ reference segments. The analysis was restricted to V-J combinations with a frequency above 0.0001, which together covered 99.2% of the repertoires. The TCS score was defined as the ratio of F50 (clonal expansion) to E x V (chaos), calculated using BLOSUM62-based TCRdist between CDR3 peptides within each V-J. Welch's t-statistics and random forest reduced approximately 520 V-J features to about 12, which were used in a naive Bayes classifier (R e1071). Thyroid-blood repertoire similarity was quantified with the Morisita-Horn index. TCRdb trimmed public reads at Q25 via fastp, called clones via MiXCR and kept in-frame beta chains. Rows with one shared CDR3 protein collapse into an entry with the most common genes and DNA. Here the V and J calls rest on TCRdb's processing, not on the authors' analysis. The sample contains approximately 610,000 distinct CDR3 sequences, approximately 15% of them found a single time. In total, the top ten clones hold about 4% of the sample.

About this clonotype itself: Its antigen is not yet known. The input lacks base qualities; no much larger clone sits a single base away.

The TCR sequence derives from a woman aged 40 to 50 with Graves' ophthalmopathy. Sequenced sample: blood.

CDR3 sequence: CASSLITGVEQYF. The DNA sequence is TGTGCCAGCAGTTTAATCACAGGGGTCGAGCAGTACTTC. The chain couples TRBV12-3 or TRBV12-4 to TRBJ2-7, with 7 bases aligning to TRBD1. Compared with germline, V lacks 2 bases and J lacks 6 bases; bases without a gene match: 4. The CDR3 contains 13 residues, cysteine and phenylalanine counted. Of all the DNA, just the CDR3 is kept, 39 bases in frame from base 1.